This T cell receptor (beta chain) stems from a study of T cells in narcolepsy (dated by TCRdb to 2016 to 2019). Background on the whole study: The study enrolled patients with narcolepsy type 1 or type 2 (NT1, NT2) together with healthy control donors. The study used TCR Vbeta sequencing to track clonotypes in blood and CSF while looking for autoreactive T cells in narcolepsy patients that target self-antigens of hypocretin neurons (hypocretin, TRIB2).

A word on this clone: It lacks a known antigen. One base away there is no much larger clone; base qualities are not given.

For TCR Vbeta sequencing, memory CD4+ T cells were sorted ex vivo from the peripheral blood of both healthy controls and narcolepsy patients. Points the paper makes about the study in general: Autoreactive clonotypes were reported to be detected serially in the blood of the same patients and of different patients, but not in the blood of healthy controls. No sequences matching autoreactive T cell clones were contained in some blood memory CD4+ repertoires from patients and controls. Plots comparing CSF and blood CD4+ T cell clonotypes from the same patient highlighted HCRT-specific and TRIB2-specific autoreactive clonotypes. Numbers of sequenced blood memory CD4+ clonotypes were comparable, averaging around 40,000 in patients and 30,000 to 35,000 in controls.

The receptor library was made with the immunoSEQ multiplex PCR assay. In TCRdb, the immuneACCESS table is reduced to in-frame sequences with V and J assigned. These tables do not hold every clone; where another copy was compared, an unresolved V gene accounts for under half, and the others remain unexplained. Here the sample has under 35,000 clones; roughly four fifths occur a single time. The leading ten clones occupy roughly 2.5% of the sample. The sequenced sample was CD45RA- memory CD4+ T cells from PBMCs. The cell subset or site label, read with the paper, signifies: memory T cells sorted ex vivo from peripheral blood. The receptor's source is a human donor with narcolepsy.

The CDR3 region: CASSTQPGGAYSGANVLTF. The DNA sequence follows: TGTGCCAGTAGTACGCAACCAGGGGGCGCCTATTCAGGGGCCAACGTCCTGACTTTC. The sequence joins TRBV19 to TRBJ2-6, with 8 middle bases fitting TRBD1. The germline V end is reduced by 4 bases and the J end by 4 bases; junction bases left unmatched: 15. Taken from the germline V gene (reference sequence), the CDR1 and CDR2 loops are LNHDA and SQIVND. Its CDR3 holds 19 amino acids, cysteine through phenylalanine. Of the read, only the CDR3 DNA is kept; its 57 bases are in frame from base 1.